Included here is one TCR beta chain sequence, with context. This clone was seen only a few times. The specificity of this receptor is unknown. The input lacks base qualities; no much larger clone sits a single base away. The library was produced with the immunoSEQ multiplex PCR assay. RNA was extracted from all samples and reverse transcribed into cDNA, which served as template for TCR sequencing. First-strand cDNA was synthesized using SuperScript III with a 2:1 mix of oligo-dT and random hexamers. A synthetic immune receptor repertoire was used to gauge amplification bias, and whatever bias remained was removed computationally. Processing in the source paper ran as follows. Raw reads were preprocessed for error removal, and CDR3 was defined according to IMGT conventions as running from the conserved cysteine to phenylalanine. Clonality was calculated as 1 minus Shannon entropy normalized by log2 of the number of productive unique TCRs. CD4 or CD8 identity of scalp clones was inferred by cross-referencing scalp TCRbeta sequences with sorted blood CD4 and CD8 repertoires. TCRdb took over this immuneACCESS table, retaining in-frame rearrangements with V and J assigned. Such tables are incomplete; in checked studies, under half of the missing clones stem from an unresolved V gene, and the remainder is unexplained. V and J calls plus clone size are reproduced from that table; the DNA served to infer D and trimming. This sample is represented by 50,000 to 65,000 clones; 35% to 55% of them were singletons. Roughly 20% of the sample is in the top ten clones.

The data originate from a study of CD8+ T cells in alopecia areata (dated 2018 in TCRdb). General notes on the study: The treated patients, all with moderate-to-severe alopecia areata, were enrolled in an open-label pilot trial of oral tofacitinib given at 5 to 10 mg twice daily. In humans, TCRbeta sequencing was performed on scalp tissue and on sorted CD4+ and CD8+ peripheral blood T cells from healthy controls and from patients with patchy or totalis/universalis alopecia areata. Biopsies were taken from tofacitinib-treated patients at baseline and at 4 and 24 weeks of treatment, and a later scalp biopsy was taken in several of the tofacitinib-treated patients. immunoSEQ multiplex PCR using 35 Vbeta forward primers and 13 Jbeta reverse primers was used to amplify TCRbeta CDR3 regions. For the treated patients, the SALT score, which quantifies what percentage of scalp surface area is affected, served as the measure of disease severity. High-throughput TCRbeta sequencing was used to examine T cell clonal expansion in alopecia areata in both the C3H/HeJ mouse model and human patients. Scalp clonality was compared across normal scalp (n=4), patchy alopecia areata scalp (n=8), and alopecia totalis/universalis scalp (n=8). Tofacitinib was given for 6 to 18 months, followed by 6 months of follow-up off drug to assess delayed response and recurrence. RNA was obtained with the PAXgene miRNA kit for fixed scalp, the miRNeasy kit for PBMCs, and the RNeasy kit for mouse skin.

The junction shows trimming of 2 bases on V and 2 bases on J, plus 7 bases between the germline ends. From its cysteine to its phenylalanine, the CDR3 spans 13 amino acids. The DNA shown is the 39-base CDR3, in frame from base 1. CDR1 and CDR2 are drawn from the germline V gene: SGHVS, FNYEAQ. In light of the paper, this sample's treatment or condition label describes: oral pan-JAK inhibitor, 5-10 mg twice daily. Lesional scalp punch biopsies and peripheral blood were obtained from alopecia areata patients. PBMCs were separated by density centrifugation and stained for CD3, CD4 and CD8, after which CD4+ and CD8+ T cells were sorted on a FACSAria. Findings and caveats that apply to the study as a whole: During tofacitinib treatment, many expanded lesional clones remained in scalp and blood, and this persistence may partly explain relapse after treatment is stopped. Resident alphabeta T cells in normal human skin are also sequenced, complicating scalp TCR repertoire analysis, unlike mouse skin dominated by gammadelta T cells. Tofacitinib significantly decreased scalp clonality and the number of expanded CD8+ clones among the top 100 scalp clones. Higher clonality and more expanded CD8+ clones were observed in lesional scalp than in normal scalp, particularly in alopecia totalis/universalis, a finding suggestive of antigenic drive. Shared TCR sequences between patients were less evident than in mice, which may be partly attributable to HLA diversity in the patient population. Because the treated cohort was small and included a single nonresponder, larger studies are needed to assess links between baseline CD8+ expansion and response.

The starting material was CD8+ T cells sorted from blood, obtained around week 37, from a patient treated with tofacitinib. The rearranged segments are TRBV7-6 and TRBJ2-7; the D region possibly corresponds to TRBD1 (6 bases align). The sequence was collected from a human donor with alopecia areata. The CDR3 has the sequence CASSLQGTYEQYF. The sequenced DNA: TGTGCCAGCAGCTTACAGGGGACCTACGAGCAGTACTTC.